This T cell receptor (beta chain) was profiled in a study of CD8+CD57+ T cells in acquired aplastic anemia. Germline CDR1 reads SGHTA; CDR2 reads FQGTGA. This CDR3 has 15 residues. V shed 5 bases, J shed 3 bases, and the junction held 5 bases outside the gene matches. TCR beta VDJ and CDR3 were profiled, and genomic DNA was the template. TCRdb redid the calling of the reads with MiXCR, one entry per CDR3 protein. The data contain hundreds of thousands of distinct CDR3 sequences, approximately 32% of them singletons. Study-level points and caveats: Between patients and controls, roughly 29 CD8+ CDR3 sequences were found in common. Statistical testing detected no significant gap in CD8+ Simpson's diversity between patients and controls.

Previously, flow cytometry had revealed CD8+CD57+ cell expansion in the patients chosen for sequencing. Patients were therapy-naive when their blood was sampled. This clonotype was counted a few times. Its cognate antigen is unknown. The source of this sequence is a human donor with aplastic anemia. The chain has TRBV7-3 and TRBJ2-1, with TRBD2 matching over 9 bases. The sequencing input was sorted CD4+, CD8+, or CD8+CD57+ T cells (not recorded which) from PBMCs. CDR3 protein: CASSTTSGYYNEQFF. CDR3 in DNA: TGTGCCAGCAGCACGACTAGCGGATACTACAATGAGCAGTTCTTC.